This T cell receptor beta chain comes out of a study of cytomegalovirus exposure and HLA in healthy donors. Background on the study: Among several hundred genotyped donors, 65% to 90% fell in the Caucasian-associated ancestry cluster.

General study results and limits: Differences between HLA loci emerged in a later analysis of TCR association rates, with DRB1 most and HLA-C fewest. Associated with HLA alleles at 0.05 false discovery rate in a later analysis were 15,000 to 20,000 TCR beta sequences. Reported performance of the classifier showed diagnosis of cytomegalovirus status with high specificity and sensitivity.

Details on this clone: Its target is unknown.

The PCR employed 60 Vbeta primers together with 13 Jbeta primers. Measured with immunoSEQ multiplex PCR; TCRdb has only the in-frame clones, and not every one. This sample yields some 140,000 clones, of which almost 80% are seen a single time; approximately 0.97% belongs to the top ten. The sequence was obtained from a man younger than 30 in good health and CMV-seronegative. The sequenced sample was PBMCs.

The CDR3 spells CASKSGVPGGYTF. The DNA of the CDR3 is TGTGCCAGCAAATCGGGGGTCCCGGGGGGCTACACCTTC. The chain couples TRBV7-9 to TRBJ1-2; D may be TRBD1 (5 bases). Between the trimmed V and J ends, which lost 7 bases and 8 bases, there was a span of 17 bases. This CDR3 is 13 amino acids long. CDR1 and CDR2 from the germline V gene are SEHNR and FQNEAQ (reference sequence).